The 10 T cell receptor beta chains presented below share a single source sample, sequenced in a study of T cell responses to AZD1222 COVID-19 vaccine. Sequencing was performed with immunoSEQ multiplex PCR; in TCRdb, only in-frame clones are kept and a portion is missing. The sample lists 120,000 to 150,000 clones, more than 85% occurring once. Material: peripheral blood, obtained on day 0 of AZD1222 vaccination. These receptors all come from an adult in good health.

The gene calls are TRBV6-5 and TRBJ1-2; D not certain. The CDR3 runs to 15 residues. Germline V lookup: CDR1 MNHEY, CDR2 SVGAGI. V shed 2 bases and J shed 7 bases, with 17 bases lying between them. The CDR3 is CASSYEGSRVGGYTF. In DNA, the CDR3 is TGTGCCAGCAGTTACGAAGGGTCAAGGGTGGGTGGCTACACCTTC.

The rearrangement links TRBV7-8 to TRBJ2-5; TRBD1 aligns across 9 bases. Trimming at V came to 0 bases and at J to 4 bases, leaving 3 bases not matched to a gene. Per the germline V gene, CDR1 is SGHVS and CDR2 is FQNEAQ. The length of the CDR3 is 15 residues. This CDR3 reads CASSLAGTGSETQYF. The CDR3 coding sequence is TGTGCCAGCAGCTTAGCTGGGACAGGGTCAGAGACCCAGTACTTC.

This clone has only a few counts. Germline is not matched at one junction end, which may reflect a read error. The chain couples TRBV7-2 to TRBJ1-6; TRBD1 matches at 7 bases. The V gene's germline CDR1 is SGHTA and CDR2 FQGNSA. This CDR3 comprises 12 residues. Written as DNA, the CDR3 is TGTGCCAGCAGCACTATGACAGGGAGGGTCTACTTT. Translated, it gives CASSTMTGRVYF.

The V gene is TRBV3-1 (or the pseudogene TRBV3-2), the J gene TRBJ2-5; 7 bases fit TRBD1. Germline assignment: CDR1 LGHDT and CDR2 YNNKEL (reference sequence). Trimming took 5 bases from V and 13 from J; bases not matched to a gene: 13. This CDR3 spans 13 amino acids. CDR3 amino acids: CASSMESTDRVYF. The CDR3 nucleotides are TGTGCCAGCAGCATGGAGTCAACCGACAGGGTGTACTTC.

The J gene is TRBJ2-5, the V gene TRBV7-8; 10 bases line up with TRBD2. V lost 5 bases and J lost 4; bases outside the gene matches: 7. Germline assignment: CDR1 SGHVS and CDR2 FQNEAQ. CDR3 size: 15 residues. CDR3 protein: CASSIERGGRETQYF. CDR3 coding DNA: TGTGCCAGCAGCATCGAGCGGGGGGGCCGAGAGACCCAGTACTTC.

The genes are TRBV3-1 (or the pseudogene TRBV3-2) and TRBJ2-1; 14 bases are shared with TRBD2. The germline V gene has CDR1 LGHDT and CDR2 YNNKEL (reference sequence). Unmatched junction bases numbered 13, after V lost 2 bases and J lost 7 bases. The CDR3 loop spans 19 amino acids. CDR3 residues: CASSQFNLGLAGVNNEQFF. Written as DNA, the CDR3 is TGTGCCAGCAGCCAATTTAACCTGGGACTAGCGGGAGTCAATAATGAGCAGTTCTTC.

The chain recombines TRBV10-3 with TRBJ2-7; D not resolved. CDR3 length equals 11 residues. The V gene's germline CDR1 is ENHRY and CDR2 SYGVKD. The V end lost 10 bases, the J end lost 0 bases, and 7 bases lay between the germline ends. The CDR3 protein is CATGRSYEQYF. The CDR3 DNA sequence: TGTGCCACCGGGCGCTCCTACGAGCAGTACTTC.

The rearrangement joins TRBV24-1 to TRBJ2-2; perhaps TRBD2 as D (5 bases). V lost 6 bases and J 7 bases, leaving 14 bases between the germline ends. The CDR3 extends over 14 amino acids. Germline V lookup: CDR1 KGHDR, CDR2 SFDVKD. As DNA, the CDR3 is TGTGCCACCAGTCGTGCAGGAGGTGGCGGGGAGCTGTTTTTT. This codes for CATSRAGGGGELFF.

This rearrangement joins TRBV5-4 to TRBJ2-3; D may match TRBD1 or TRBD2 (5 bases each). The CDR3 consists of 15 residues. CDR1 is SGHNT and CDR2 is YYREEE in the germline V gene (reference sequence). Trimming pared 4 bases from V and 2 bases from J, leaving 14 bases between. The CDR3 DNA reads as TGTGCCAGCAGCGGGGGACGAGCATACACAGATACGCAGTATTTT. It specifies CASSGGRAYTDTQYF.

The rearrangement joins TRBV5-6 to TRBJ1-2; TRBD1 matches 9 bases. The CDR3 is 16 residues long. CDR1 SGHDT and CDR2 YYEEEE come from the germline V gene. With 0 bases clipped from V and 1 base from J, the junction kept 4 bases outside the gene matches. CDR3: CASSLVGTGFNYGYTF. Here the CDR3 DNA reads TGTGCCAGCAGCTTGGTAGGGACAGGGTTTAACTATGGCTACACCTTC.